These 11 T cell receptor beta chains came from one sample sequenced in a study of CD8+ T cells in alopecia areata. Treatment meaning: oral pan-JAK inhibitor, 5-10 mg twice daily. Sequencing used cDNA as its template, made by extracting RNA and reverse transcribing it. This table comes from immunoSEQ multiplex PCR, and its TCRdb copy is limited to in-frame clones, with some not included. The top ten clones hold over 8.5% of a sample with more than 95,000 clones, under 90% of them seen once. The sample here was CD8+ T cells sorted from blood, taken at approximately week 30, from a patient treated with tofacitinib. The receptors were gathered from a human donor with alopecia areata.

CDR3 in DNA: TGTGCCAGCAGCGTCGACGGTGGTTCACCCCTCCACTTT. It encodes CASSVDGGSPLHF. The chain employs TRBV7-6 and TRBJ1-6; the D is unclear. V lost 5 bases, J lost 9 bases, and 11 bases lay in between. The CDR3 covers 13 residues. Germline values: CDR1 SGHVS, CDR2 FNYEAQ.

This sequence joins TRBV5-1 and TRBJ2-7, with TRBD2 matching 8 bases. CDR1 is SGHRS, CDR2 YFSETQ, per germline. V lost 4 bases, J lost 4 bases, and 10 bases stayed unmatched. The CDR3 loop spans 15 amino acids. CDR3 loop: CASSTSAGDSYEQYF. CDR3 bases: TGCGCCAGCAGCACGTCAGCGGGAGATTCATACGAGCAGTACTTC.

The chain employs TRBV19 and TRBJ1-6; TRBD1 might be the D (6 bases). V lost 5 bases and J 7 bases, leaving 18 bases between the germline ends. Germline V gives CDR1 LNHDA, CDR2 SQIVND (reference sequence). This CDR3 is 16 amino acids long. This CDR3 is CASSPPGRGLNSPLHF. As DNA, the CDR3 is TGTGCCAGTAGTCCGCCAGGTCGGGGGCTAAATTCACCCCTCCACTTT.

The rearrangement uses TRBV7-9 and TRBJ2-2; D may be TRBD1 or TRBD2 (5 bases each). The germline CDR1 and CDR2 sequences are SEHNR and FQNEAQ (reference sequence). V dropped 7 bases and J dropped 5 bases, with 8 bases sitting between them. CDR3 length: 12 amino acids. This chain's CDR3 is CASTEGTGELFF. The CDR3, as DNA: TGTGCCAGCACCGAGGGGACCGGGGAGCTGTTTTTT.

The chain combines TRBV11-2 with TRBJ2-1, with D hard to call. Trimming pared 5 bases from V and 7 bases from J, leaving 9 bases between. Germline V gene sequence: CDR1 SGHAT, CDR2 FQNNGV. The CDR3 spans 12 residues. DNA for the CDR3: TGTGCCAGCAGCCTTGACTCGAATGAGCAGTTCTTC. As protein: CASSLDSNEQFF.

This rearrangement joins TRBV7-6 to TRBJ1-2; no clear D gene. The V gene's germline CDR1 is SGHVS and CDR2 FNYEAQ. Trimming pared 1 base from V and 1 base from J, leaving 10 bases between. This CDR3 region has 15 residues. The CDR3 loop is CASSLDSLSNYGYTF. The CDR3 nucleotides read TGTGCCAGCAGCTTAGATAGCCTGAGTAACTATGGCTACACCTTC.

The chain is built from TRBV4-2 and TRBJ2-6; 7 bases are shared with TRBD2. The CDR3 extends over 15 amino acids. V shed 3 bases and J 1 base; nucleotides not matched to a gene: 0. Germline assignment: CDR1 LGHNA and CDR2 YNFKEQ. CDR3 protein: CASSQGGSGANVLTF. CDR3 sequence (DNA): TGTGCCAGCAGCCAGGGGGGGTCTGGGGCCAACGTCCTGACTTTC.

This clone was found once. The CDR3 bases are TGTGCCAGCACCCTTGGGGCAGCTGAAGCTTTCTTT. This translates into CASTLGAAEAFF. V and J are TRBV7-9 and TRBJ1-1; TRBD1 might be the D (5 bases). The germline V and J ends were trimmed by 7 bases and 6 bases, with 12 bases remaining between them. The CDR3 sequence is 12 residues long. Looked up from germline, CDR1 is SEHNR and CDR2 is FQNEAQ (reference sequence).

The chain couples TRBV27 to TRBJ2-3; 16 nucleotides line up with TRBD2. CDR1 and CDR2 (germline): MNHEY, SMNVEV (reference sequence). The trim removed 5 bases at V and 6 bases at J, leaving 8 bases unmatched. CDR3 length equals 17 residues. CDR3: CASSPGGLAGGYDTQYF. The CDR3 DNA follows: TGTGCCAGCAGTCCCGGGGGACTAGCGGGAGGGTATGATACGCAGTATTTT.

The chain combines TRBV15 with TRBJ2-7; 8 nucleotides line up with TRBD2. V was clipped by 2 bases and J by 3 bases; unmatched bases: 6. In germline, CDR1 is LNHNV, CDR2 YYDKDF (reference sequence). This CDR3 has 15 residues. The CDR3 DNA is TGTGCCACCAGCAGAAGTTCAGCGGGGGACTACGAGCAGTACTTC. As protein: CATSRSSAGDYEQYF.

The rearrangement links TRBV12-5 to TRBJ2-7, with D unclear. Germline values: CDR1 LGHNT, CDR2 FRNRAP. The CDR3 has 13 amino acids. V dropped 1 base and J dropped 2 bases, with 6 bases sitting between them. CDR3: CASGLAIPYEQYF. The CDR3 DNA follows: TGTGCTAGTGGTTTGGCAATCCCCTACGAGCAGTACTTC.